The 7 T cell receptor beta chains below come from one sample, sequenced in a study of T cells in localized non-small cell lung cancer. Generated by immunoSEQ multiplex PCR, the TCRdb table keeps only in-frame clones and is missing some. The sample includes 130,000 or so clones, more than 80% of them seen just once. Sequenced here: peripheral blood, sampled before any cancer treatment. These receptors originate from a female donor over 55 with stage I lung adenocarcinoma.

The chain couples TRBV7-3 to TRBJ2-1, with 9 bases matching TRBD2. This CDR3 contains 15 residues. Germline trimming cut 5 bases from V and 2 bases from J; bases unmatched to any gene: 4. CDR1 SGHTA and CDR2 FQGTGA come from the germline V gene. CDR3 amino acids: CASSAGLATYNEQFF. The CDR3 nucleotides are TGTGCCAGCAGCGCAGGACTAGCGACCTACAATGAGCAGTTCTTC.

The rearrangement uses TRBV9 and TRBJ2-3, with 12 bases identical to TRBD2. The germline V gene encodes CDR1 SGDLS and CDR2 YYNGEE. The CDR3 has 14 residues. Trimming cost V 6 bases and J 6 bases; bases outside gene matches: 5. The CDR3: CASKRTSGMDTQYF. The DNA for the CDR3 is TGTGCCAGCAAGAGGACTAGCGGGATGGATACGCAGTATTTT.

This chain links TRBV27 with TRBJ2-7, with 11 bases fitting TRBD2. The CDR3 loop spans 16 amino acids. V dropped 5 bases and J dropped 4; count of bases not matched to a gene: 10. CDR1 MNHEY and CDR2 SMNVEV come from the germline V gene (reference sequence). The CDR3 sequence: CASSPWTSGPQYEQYF. The CDR3 DNA reads TGTGCCAGCAGTCCCTGGACTAGCGGGCCTCAATACGAGCAGTACTTC.

This rearrangement joins TRBV10-1 to TRBJ1-2; D not resolved. Germline V lookup: CDR1 WNHNN, CDR2 SYGVQD (reference sequence). The length of the CDR3 is 13 residues. Trimming removed 3 bases from V and 2 bases from J, with 7 bases in between. CDR3 sequence: CASSEGNNYGYTF. CDR3 DNA: TGCGCCAGCAGTGAAGGCAACAACTATGGCTACACCTTC.

The rearrangement uses TRBV5-8 and TRBJ2-5; TRBD1 might be the D (5 bases). Germline-derived CDR1 and CDR2 are SGHTS and YDEGEE. Trimming took 6 bases from V and 5 from J, leaving 17 bases between them. CDR3 size: 14 residues. CDR3 amino acids: CASTHGRGRETQYF. DNA of the CDR3: TGTGCCAGCACCCACGGTAGGGGTCGGGAGACCCAGTACTTC.

The CDR3, as DNA: TGTGCCAGCAGTTTGGACATCTACAATGAGCAGTTCTTC. Its protein product is CASSLDIYNEQFF. The chain carries TRBV28 and TRBJ2-1, with D tentatively TRBD1 (5 bases). The germline CDR1 and CDR2 sequences are MDHEN and SYDVKM. Trimming removed 3 bases from V and 3 bases from J, with 6 bases in between. The CDR3 is 13 residues long.

The chain couples TRBV5-1 to TRBJ1-1; D gene unclear. CDR1 and CDR2 (germline): SGHRS, YFSETQ. The V end was cut by 0 bases, the J end by 6 bases, with 9 bases between. This CDR3 has 13 residues. CDR3 region: CASSLAGVAEAFF. The CDR3 DNA reads as TGCGCCAGCAGCTTGGCTGGGGTCGCTGAAGCTTTCTTT.